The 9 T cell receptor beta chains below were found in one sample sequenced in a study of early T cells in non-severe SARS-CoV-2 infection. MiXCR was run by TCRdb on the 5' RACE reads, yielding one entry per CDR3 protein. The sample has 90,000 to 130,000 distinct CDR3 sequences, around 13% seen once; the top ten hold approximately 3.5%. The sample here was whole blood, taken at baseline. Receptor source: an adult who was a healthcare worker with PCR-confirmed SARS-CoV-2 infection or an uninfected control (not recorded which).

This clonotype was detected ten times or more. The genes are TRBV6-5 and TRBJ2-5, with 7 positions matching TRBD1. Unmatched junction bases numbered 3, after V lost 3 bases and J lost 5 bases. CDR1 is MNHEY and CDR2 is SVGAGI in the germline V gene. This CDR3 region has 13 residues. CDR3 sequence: CASSYSQGETQYF. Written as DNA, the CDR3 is TGTGCCAGCAGTTATTCACAGGGGGAGACCCAGTACTTC.

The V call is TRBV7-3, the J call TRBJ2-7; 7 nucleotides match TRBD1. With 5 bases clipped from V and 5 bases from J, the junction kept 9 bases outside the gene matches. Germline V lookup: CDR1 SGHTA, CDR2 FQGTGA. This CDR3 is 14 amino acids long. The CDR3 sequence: CASSPTGSLHEQYF. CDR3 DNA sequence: TGTGCCAGCAGCCCGACAGGGAGTCTCCACGAGCAGTACTTC.

In DNA, the CDR3 is TGCGCCAGCAGCCAAGTAGGGAGTCATTCCAGCACGAGGTATTCACCCCTCCACTTT. Amino acids: CASSQVGSHSSTRYSPLHF. The chain has TRBV4-1 and TRBJ1-6; D is unresolved. Per the germline V gene, CDR1 is MGHRA and CDR2 is YSYEKL. The CDR3 extends over 19 amino acids. V was pared by 1 base and J by 8 bases, with 24 bases between.

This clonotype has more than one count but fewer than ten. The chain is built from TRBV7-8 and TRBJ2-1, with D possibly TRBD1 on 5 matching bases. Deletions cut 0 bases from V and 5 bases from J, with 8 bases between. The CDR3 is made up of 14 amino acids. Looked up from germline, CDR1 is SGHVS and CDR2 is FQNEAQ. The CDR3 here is CASSLAADNNEQFF. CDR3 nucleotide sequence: TGTGCCAGCAGCTTAGCGGCGGACAACAATGAGCAGTTCTTC. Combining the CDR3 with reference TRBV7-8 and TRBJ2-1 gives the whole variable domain GAGVSQSPRYKVAKRGQDVALRCDPISGHVSLFWYQQALGQGPEFLTYFQNEAQLDKSGLPSDRFFAERPEGSVSTLKIQRTQQEDSAVYLCASSLAADNNEQFFGPGTRLTVL.

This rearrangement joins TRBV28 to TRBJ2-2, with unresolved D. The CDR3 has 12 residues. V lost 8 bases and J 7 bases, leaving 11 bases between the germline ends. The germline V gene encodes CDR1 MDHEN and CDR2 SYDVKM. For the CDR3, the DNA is TGTGCCAGCTGGAACAGAAACGGGGAGCTGTTTTTT. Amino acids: CASWNRNGELFF.

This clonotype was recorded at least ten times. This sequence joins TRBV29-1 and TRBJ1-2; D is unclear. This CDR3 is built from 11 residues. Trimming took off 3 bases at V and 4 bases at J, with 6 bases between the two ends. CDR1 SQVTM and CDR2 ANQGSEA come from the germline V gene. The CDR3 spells CSVDPSYGYTF. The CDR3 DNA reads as TGCAGCGTTGACCCCAGCTATGGCTACACCTTC.

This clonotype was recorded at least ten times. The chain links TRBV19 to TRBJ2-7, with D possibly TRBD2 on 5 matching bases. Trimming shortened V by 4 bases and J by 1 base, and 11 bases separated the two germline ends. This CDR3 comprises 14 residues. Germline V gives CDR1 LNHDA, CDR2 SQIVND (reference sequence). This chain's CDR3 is CASSTLEGSYEQYF. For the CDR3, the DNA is TGTGCCAGTAGTACCCTCGAGGGTTCCTACGAGCAGTACTTC.

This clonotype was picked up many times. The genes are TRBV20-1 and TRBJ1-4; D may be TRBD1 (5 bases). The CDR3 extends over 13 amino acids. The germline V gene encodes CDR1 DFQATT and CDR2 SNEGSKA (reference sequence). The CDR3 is CSPRGGTNEKLFF. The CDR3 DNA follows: TGCAGCCCTAGGGGAGGGACTAATGAAAAACTGTTTTTT.

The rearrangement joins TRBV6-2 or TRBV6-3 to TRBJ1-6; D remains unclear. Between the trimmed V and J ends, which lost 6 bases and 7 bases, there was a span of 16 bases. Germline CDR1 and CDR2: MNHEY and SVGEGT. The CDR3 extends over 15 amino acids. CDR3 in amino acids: CASRDPGGRNSPLHF. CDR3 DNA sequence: TGTGCCAGCAGAGACCCCGGCGGCCGGAATTCACCCCTCCACTTT.